This T cell receptor (beta chain) originates from a study of cytomegalovirus exposure and HLA in healthy donors. The CDR3 is made up of 17 amino acids. The germline CDR1 and CDR2 sequences are LNHDA and SQIVND (reference sequence). V was pared by 7 bases and J by 0 bases, with 16 bases between. The PCR made use of 60 Vbeta and 13 Jbeta primers. Using immunoSEQ multiplex PCR, the repertoire was profiled, and TCRdb retains in-frame clones only, with some absent. Among roughly 190,000 clones listed, around 84% were seen once. V is TRBV19 and J is TRBJ2-6; a weak D match, TRBD1 (5 bases). Sequencing was carried out using PBMCs. This TCR came from a woman younger than 30 in good health and CMV-seronegative. The CDR3 DNA reads TGTGCCAGTACATGGGGCATGTTCGACTCTGGGGCCAACGTCCTGACTTTC. This codes for CASTWGMFDSGANVLTF. Combining the CDR3 with reference TRBV19 and TRBJ2-6 gives the whole variable domain DGGITQSPKYLFRKEGQNVTLSCEQNLNHDAMYWYRQDPGQGLRLIYYSQIVNDFQKGDIAEGYSVSREKKESFPLTVTSAQKNPTAFYLCASTWGMFDSGANVLTFGAGSRLTVL.